The rows below give T cell receptor beta chains drawn from one sample of a study. Via MiXCR, TCRdb re-called the 5' RACE reads, giving one row per CDR3 protein. The data show roughly 45,000 distinct CDR3 sequences, about 32% seen once. The specimen sequenced was tumor-infiltrating memory CD4+ T cells sorted from the breast tumor. The receptors stem from a female donor with breast cancer. The CDR3 runs from the conserved cysteine through the conserved F or W. The D gene is left open where the match is weak. Some rows mark clone size as missing; the rest say once, few, many or name a class of expanded clone.

V gene	D gene	clone size	J gene	CDR3 DNA	CDR3 protein
TRBV15	NA	few	TRBJ2-1	TGTGCCACCAGCAGAGTTCTAGCAGGCGATGAGCAGTTCTTC	CATSRVLAGDEQFF
TRBV5-1	NA	NA	TRBJ2-7	TGCGCCAGCAGCCCAGGGGACCGCAGCTACGAGCAGTACTTC	CASSPGDRSYEQYF
TRBV29-1	NA	NA	TRBJ2-3	TGCAGCGTATTTCTCGGGCGCCAACCAGATACGCAGTATTTT	CSVFLGRQPDTQYF
TRBV5-1	TRBD1	NA	TRBJ1-1	TGCGCCAGCAGCTTCAGACAGGGGCGGATGAACACTGAAGCTTTCTTT	CASSFRQGRMNTEAFF
TRBV9	NA	NA	TRBJ2-7	TGTGCCAGCAGCCTGGGGGACGGGTCCTACGAGCAGTACTTC	CASSLGDGSYEQYF
TRBV27	NA	NA	TRBJ1-6	TGTGCCAGCAGCATGGGAAATTCACCCCTCCACTTT	CASSMGNSPLHF
TRBV20-1	TRBD2	few	TRBJ2-3	TGCAGTGCTCAGCGAGCGGGGGCGAGTGATACGCAGTATTTT	CSAQRAGASDTQYF
TRBV4-1	TRBD1	once	TRBJ2-7	TGCGCCAGCAGCGCCGGGACAGGACGCGAGCAGTACTTC	CASSAGTGREQYF
TRBV7-3	TRBD2	NA	TRBJ2-1	TGTGCCAGCAGCGAGGTAGCGGGGGCCTACAATGAGCAGTTCTTC	CASSEVAGAYNEQFF
TRBV15	NA	few	TRBJ2-7	TGTGCCACCAGCAGAGATCGGGGGAGCAGCTACGAGCAGTACTTC	CATSRDRGSSYEQYF
TRBV27	NA	NA	TRBJ1-2	TGTGCCAGCAGTTTTTCAGGGGCCGGGACTGATGGCTACACCTTC	CASSFSGAGTDGYTF
TRBV3-1	NA	NA	TRBJ2-5	TGTGCCAGCGGGTACGGGGGCGAGGAGACCCAGTACTTC	CASGYGGEETQYF
TRBV5-1	TRBD2	NA	TRBJ2-1	TGCGCCAGCAGCTTACTAGCGGGCACGCGGTTCTTC	CASSLLAGTRFF
TRBV20-1	NA	NA	TRBJ2-1	TGCAGTGCTAGACCTAGAAGTTACAATGAGCAGTTCTTC	CSARPRSYNEQFF
TRBV9	TRBD1	NA	TRBJ2-3	TGTGCCAGCAGCGCCCGGGACAGTACAGATACGCAGTATTTT	CASSARDSTDTQYF
TRBV29-1	TRBD2	NA	TRBJ2-1	TGCAGCGGCGGGACTAGCGCTAACAATGGGCAGTTCTTC	CSGGTSANNGQFF
TRBV5-1	NA	many	TRBJ2-1	TGCGCCAGCAGCGCAGGGACCACCTACAATGAGCAGTTCTTC	CASSAGTTYNEQFF
TRBV6-2/TRBV6-3	TRBD2	few	TRBJ2-7	TGTGCCAGCAGTTACCCCGGGACTAGCGGGGGATCCTACGAGCAGTACTTC	CASSYPGTSGGSYEQYF
TRBV24-1	TRBD1	NA	TRBJ2-1	TGTGCCACCAGTGATCCGACAGGGAACTTTTACAATGAGCAGTTCTTC	CATSDPTGNFYNEQFF
TRBV7-3	NA	NA	TRBJ2-7	TGTGCCAGCAGCCACCCAGGTCCGACAGTCTACGAGCAGTACTTC	CASSHPGPTVYEQYF
TRBV28	NA	few	TRBJ1-2	TGTGCCAGCAGAGCGGGGGGATTCGGCAGGACGTACTATGGCTACACCTTC	CASRAGGFGRTYYGYTF
TRBV4-2	TRBD1	NA	TRBJ2-2	TGTGCCAGCAGTCAGAGAGGACAGGGGGACTCCCAGGAAACCGGGGAGCTGTTTTTT	CASSQRGQGDSQETGELFF
TRBV6-1	TRBD2	NA	TRBJ2-2	TGTGCCAGCAGTCCAGGACTAGCAAACACCGGGGAGCTGTTTTTT	CASSPGLANTGELFF
TRBV25-1	NA	NA	TRBJ1-5	TGTGCCAGCAGTGATGGGACACAGGAGTGGCCCCAGCATTTT	CASSDGTQEWPQHF
TRBV4-2	NA	NA	TRBJ2-7	TGTGCCAGCAGCCAAGGAGGGGCCTACGAGCAGTACTTC	CASSQGGAYEQYF
TRBV7-3	TRBD1	NA	TRBJ2-1	TGTGCCAGCAGCTTGGGGACAGGGCTGGGCAATGAGCAGTTCTTC	CASSLGTGLGNEQFF
TRBV6-1	TRBD1	NA	TRBJ1-2	TGTGCCAGCAGGCCGGGACAGAACTATGGCTACACCTTC	CASRPGQNYGYTF
TRBV6-1	NA	NA	TRBJ1-2	TGTGCCAGCAGTCTCGTGGGGGACCCTAACTATGGCTACACCTTC	CASSLVGDPNYGYTF
TRBV20-1	TRBD1	few	TRBJ2-2	TGCAGTGCCCCGGACAGGGTGAGGGTCTCAGGCGGGGAGCTGTTTTTT	CSAPDRVRVSGGELFF
TRBV3-1	TRBD1	NA	TRBJ2-7	TGTGCCAGCAGCCCCGGGACAGGGGACATTTACGAGCAGTACTTC	CASSPGTGDIYEQYF
TRBV7-6	NA	NA	TRBJ2-3	TGTGCCAGCAGCTTAGTTGGCGGCACAGATACGCAGTATTTT	CASSLVGGTDTQYF
TRBV24-1	TRBD2	few	TRBJ2-7	TGTGCCACCAGTGATGTCAGCGGGAGGACTCCCTACGAGCAGTACTTC	CATSDVSGRTPYEQYF
TRBV29-1	NA	few	TRBJ2-5	TGCAGCGTGGGGGGCGGTGGGTTCGGCGAGACCCAGTACTTC	CSVGGGGFGETQYF
TRBV21-1	NA	NA	TRBJ2-4	TGTGCCAGCAGCAAACAGCCTGTAGCCAAAAACATTCAGTACTTC	CASSKQPVAKNIQYF
TRBV4-1	TRBD2	many	TRBJ2-7	TGCGCCAGCAGCCAAGAGAGGGGGCAACCGGGACTAGCAAGGGAGCAGTACTTC	CASSQERGQPGLAREQYF
TRBV27	TRBD2	few	TRBJ2-1	TGTGCCAGCAGCTTAGTGGGACCAGGCGCGGGAGCGCCCTACAATGAGCAGTTCTTC	CASSLVGPGAGAPYNEQFF
TRBV6-2/TRBV6-3	TRBD2	NA	TRBJ2-1	TGTGCCAGCAGTTACTCGGGACTAGCGGGAGGACGGGAGCAGTTCTTC	CASSYSGLAGGREQFF
TRBV24-1	NA	few	TRBJ2-5	TGTGCCACCCCAGGAGAATCTACGGGGGTGGAGGAGACCCAGTACTTC	CATPGESTGVEETQYF
TRBV9	TRBD1	many	TRBJ2-7	TGTGCCAGCAGCCCCTATAACAGGGGGGTGGGGGAGCAGTACTTC	CASSPYNRGVGEQYF
TRBV5-1	TRBD1	NA	TRBJ2-5	TGCGCCAGCAGCAGGACAGGGGCGGGCCAAGAGACCCAGTACTTC	CASSRTGAGQETQYF
TRBV20-1	NA	medium-sized	TRBJ2-1	TGCAGTGCTAGAACCCGGGGCGACATCTACAATGAGCAGTTCTTC	CSARTRGDIYNEQFF
TRBV3-1	NA	NA	TRBJ2-3	TGTGCCGGCACCGAGACAGGGACTGGCACAGATACGCAGTATTTT	CAGTETGTGTDTQYF
TRBV12-3/TRBV12-4	TRBD1	NA	TRBJ2-4	TGTGCCAGCGGAGACAGGGCGGAAAACATTCAGTACTTC	CASGDRAENIQYF
TRBV27	TRBD1	few	TRBJ2-5	TGTGCCAGCAGTTTATGGGACAGTTCAGAGACCCAGTACTTC	CASSLWDSSETQYF